This T cell receptor (beta chain) was recovered during a study of type 1 and type 2 diabetes patients. The overall study: Magnetic bead positive selection isolated CD4+ or CD8+ T cells from PBMCs.

The PCR template was genomic DNA. Amplification of the beta chain CDR3 used 30 forward and 13 reverse multiplex primers. TCRdb ran MiXCR on the multiplex PCR reads and lists one entry per CDR3 protein. The table lists fewer than 300,000 distinct CDR3 sequences, around 47% of them singletons. From germline, CDR1 is SGHVS and CDR2 FQNEAQ. The CDR3 runs to 14 residues. V shed 2 bases and J 7 bases; nucleotides not matched to a gene: 5. The receptor was derived from a man younger than 35 with type 2 diabetes. The sequencing input was peripheral blood mononuclear cells (PBMCs). The rearrangement uses TRBV7-8 and TRBJ2-1; 7 nucleotides agree with TRBD2. The DNA for the CDR3 is TGTGCCAGCAGCTTAACGAGGGGAGGGAATGAGCAGTTCTTC. It codes for CASSLTRGGNEQFF.